These 2 T cell receptor beta chains share one sample of origin, sequenced in a study of CD8+ T cells in alopecia areata. Documented treatment: oral pan-JAK inhibitor, 5-10 mg twice daily. Reverse transcribed after extraction, RNA yielded cDNA as the sequencing template. Sequenced by immunoSEQ multiplex PCR; TCRdb stores in-frame clones only, minus some. The sample lists 90,000 to 150,000 clones; 53% were seen once. Source: CD4+ T cells sorted from blood, taken at week 4, from a patient treated with tofacitinib. Source of these receptors: a human donor with alopecia areata.

A few counts support this clone. The rearrangement uses TRBV30 and TRBJ1-5, with D unclear. Germline V gives CDR1 GTSNPN, CDR2 SVGIG (reference sequence). Trimming cost V 3 bases and J 7 bases, with 16 bases left between them. This CDR3 spans 14 amino acids. The CDR3 protein is CAWSQSSIGQPQHF. CDR3 in DNA: TGTGCCTGGAGCCAAAGTTCGATCGGGCAGCCCCAGCATTTT.

The V gene is TRBV25-1, the J gene TRBJ2-7, with 8 nucleotides matching TRBD1. From germline, CDR1 is MGHDK and CDR2 SYGVNS. The CDR3 extends over 15 amino acids. V lost 3 bases to trimming and J lost 0 bases; unmatched junction nucleotides: 4. In DNA form, the CDR3 reads TGTGCCAGCAGTGACATTGGACAGGGCTCCTACGAGCAGTACTTC. Translated, it gives CASSDIGQGSYEQYF.